This T cell receptor (beta chain) was obtained from a study of regulatory T cells in long-lasting Graves disease. General study points: Shared public clonotypes totalled over 2,500 in persistent patients, compared with about a thousand in new patients. Because few samples were included, accuracy may have been lower. Graves' patients with persistent disease showed TCR diversity lower than patients newly diagnosed.

The authors built TCR beta libraries using iRepertoire HTBI primers and Arm-PCR of CDR3 regions. Via MiXCR, TCRdb re-called the multiplex PCR reads, giving one row per CDR3 protein. Of roughly 510,000 distinct CDR3 sequences in the sample, 15% to 20% were seen once. A remark on this clonotype: The target antigen is unknown.

Trimming shortened V by 1 base and J by 4 bases, and 13 bases separated the two germline ends. CDR3 length equals 15 residues. CDR1 SEHNR and CDR2 FQNEAQ come from the germline V gene (reference sequence). Specified time point: newly diagnosed GD, antithyroid drugs for less than 3 months. After RNA was extracted from PBMCs, the TCR library was made from it. The same sample was also used in a study of T cells in Graves' hyperthyroidism and ophthalmopathy. That paper adds: Lactation, pregnancy, other autoimmune disease or uncontrolled infection led to exclusion of patients.

Sequenced here: peripheral blood mononuclear cells (PBMCs), sampled at new diagnosis, from a patient treated with antithyroid drugs. The receptor comes from a man younger than 35 with Graves disease. The V call is TRBV7-9, the J call TRBJ1-1, with D possibly matching TRBD1 (5 bases). The CDR3 here is CASSLEVQGGTEAFF. In DNA, the CDR3 is TGTGCCAGCAGCTTAGAAGTTCAGGGAGGCACTGAAGCTTTCTTT.